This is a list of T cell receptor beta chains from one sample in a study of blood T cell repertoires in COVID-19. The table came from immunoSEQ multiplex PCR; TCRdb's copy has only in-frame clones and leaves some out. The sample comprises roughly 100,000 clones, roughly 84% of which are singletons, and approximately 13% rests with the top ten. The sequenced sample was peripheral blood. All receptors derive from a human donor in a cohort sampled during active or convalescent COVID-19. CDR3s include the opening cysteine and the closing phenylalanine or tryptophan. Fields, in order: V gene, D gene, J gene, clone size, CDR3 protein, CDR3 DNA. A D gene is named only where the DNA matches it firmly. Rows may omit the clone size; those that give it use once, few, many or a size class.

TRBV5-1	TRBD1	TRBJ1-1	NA	CASSPDRAGALTEAFF	TGCGCCAGCAGCCCGGACAGGGCGGGAGCGCTCACTGAAGCTTTCTTT
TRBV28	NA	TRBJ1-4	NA	CASSLSGANEKLFF	TGTGCCAGCAGTTTGAGCGGGGCAAATGAAAAACTGTTTTTT
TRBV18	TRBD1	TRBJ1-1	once	CASSPGTGGEATEAFF	TGTGCCAGCTCACCGGGGACAGGGGGCGAGGCTACTGAAGCTTTCTTT
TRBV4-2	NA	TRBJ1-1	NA	CASSQQIGPNTEAFF	TGTGCCAGCAGCCAACAAATTGGGCCGAACACTGAAGCTTTCTTT
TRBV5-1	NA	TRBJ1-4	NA	CASSSSALVTNEKLFF	TGCGCCAGCAGCTCTAGTGCCCTGGTCACGAATGAAAAACTGTTTTTT
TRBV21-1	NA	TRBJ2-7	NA	CASSRAGEVYEQYF	TGTGCCAGCAGCAGGGCAGGGGAAGTTTACGAGCAGTACTTC
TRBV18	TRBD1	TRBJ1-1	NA	CASSPDRVTEAFF	TGTGCCAGCTCCCCCGACAGGGTCACTGAAGCTTTCTTT
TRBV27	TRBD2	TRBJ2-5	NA	CASASGGLQETQYF	TGTGCCAGTGCTAGCGGGGGACTACAAGAGACCCAGTACTTC
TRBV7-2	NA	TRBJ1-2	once	CASSPAPGGGYTF	TGTGCCAGCAGCCCGGCCCCGGGGGGTGGCTACACCTTC
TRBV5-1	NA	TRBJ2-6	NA	CASSSKDINSGANVLTF	TGCGCCAGCAGCTCGAAGGACATTAACTCTGGGGCCAACGTCCTGACTTTC